This record looks at one T cell receptor beta chain sequence and its context. Its target is unknown. Looked up from germline, CDR1 is LGHNA and CDR2 is YSLEER. Trimming pared 4 bases from V and 0 bases from J, leaving 14 bases between. This CDR3 has 16 amino acids. The authors built bulk TCR libraries by previously described methods with listed TCR primers. TCRdb used MiXCR to reprocess the PCR reads, holding one entry per CDR3 protein. There are around 320,000 distinct CDR3 sequences in the sample; 24% occur only once, and 0.7% to 0.95% lies in the top ten. This specimen belongs to a study of molecular identifiers for immune sequencing clone quantification. Study results and caveats: Underestimation of highly expanded clone sizes could arise where identical TCR molecules share a barcode. Naive cells had under 1% of molecules in clones above 20 RNA copies, effectors over 99%.

Sequencing was carried out using naive CD8+ T cells from blood, with Jurkat cell RNA spiked in. Subset meaning: FACS-sorted CD8+CD4-CCR7+CD45RA+ naive T cells. The receptor was derived from a human donor in good health. Some libraries in this study had Jurkat cell RNA spiked in. The chain has TRBV4-3 and TRBJ2-3; maybe TRBD2 (5 bases). The CDR3 protein is CASSPGVASSTDTQYF. The CDR3 region has the DNA TGCGCCAGCAGCCCCGGGGTAGCCTCAAGCACAGATACGCAGTATTTT.